The 6 T cell receptor beta chains presented below share a single source sample, sequenced in a study of blood T cell repertoires in COVID-19. The data were produced by immunoSEQ multiplex PCR, yet TCRdb's version contains in-frame clones alone and is incomplete. The sample consists of nearly 95,000 clones, around 87% of them appearing once. Sequencing used peripheral blood. These receptors were taken from a human donor with acute or convalescent COVID-19. The donor label of this sample is uncertain.

This sequence joins TRBV9 and TRBJ2-1; 10 nucleotides agree with TRBD2. CDR1 and CDR2 (germline): SGDLS, YYNGEE. This CDR3 region has 16 residues. The trim removed 4 bases at V and 6 bases at J, leaving 10 bases unmatched. The DNA for the CDR3 is TGTGCCAGCAGCAGAGCCCCCCAGCGGGGGGGCAATGAGCAGTTCTTC. Translated: CASSRAPQRGGNEQFF. The full variable domain, in which reference TRBV9 and TRBJ2-1 provide the parts outside the CDR3, is DSGVTQTPKHLITATGQRVTLRCSPRSGDLSVYWYQQSLDQGLQFLIQYYNGEERAKGNILERFSAQQFPDLHSELNLSSLELGDSALYFCASSRAPQRGGNEQFFGPGTRLTVL.

The gene calls are TRBV28 and TRBJ2-4; 7 bases map to TRBD2. Germline V gene lookup returns CDR1 MDHEN and CDR2 SYDVKM. V gave up 3 bases and J gave up 1 base; unmatched junction bases: 3. The CDR3 contains 15 residues. For the CDR3, the DNA is TGTGCCAGCAGTTTGCGGGGGACCGCCAAAAACATTCAGTACTTC. Protein product: CASSLRGTAKNIQYF.

This clone came up a few times. The chain employs TRBV9 and TRBJ2-2, with D tentatively TRBD2 (6 bases). The CDR3 loop spans 19 amino acids. V was trimmed by 4 bases and J by 5 bases, leaving 27 bases between them. CDR1 is SGDLS and CDR2 is YYNGEE in the germline V gene. As DNA, the CDR3 is TGTGCCAGCAGCCCTCGTTCGATCCCGGGGGTAGCGAGGACCGGGGAGCTGTTTTTT. Encoded protein: CASSPRSIPGVARTGELFF.

This chain uses TRBV11-2 with TRBJ1-2; 9 nucleotides line up with TRBD1. Trimming at V came to 1 base and at J to 5 bases, leaving 5 bases not matched to a gene. Germline V gives CDR1 SGHAT, CDR2 FQNNGV. This CDR3 is built from 15 residues. In DNA form, the CDR3 reads TGTGCCAGCAGCTTAGTGGGACAGGGAGGTTATGGCTACACCTTC. This encodes CASSLVGQGGYGYTF.

The V gene is TRBV11-2, the J gene TRBJ1-6; 7 bases map to TRBD1. CDR1 is SGHAT, CDR2 FQNNGV, per germline. The CDR3 contains 12 residues. The ends lost 6 bases at V and 14 bases at J; junction bases unmatched: 7. CDR3 sequence (DNA): TGTGCCAGCAGGAAGTGGACAGGTACCCTCCACTTT. This codes for CASRKWTGTLHF. Together with reference TRBV11-2 and TRBJ1-6, the CDR3 gives the full variable domain: EAGVAQSPRYKIIEKRQSVAFWCNPISGHATLYWYQQILGQGPKLLIQFQNNGVVDDSQLPKDRFSAERLKGVDSTLKIQPAKLEDSAVYLCASRKWTGTLHFGNGTRLTVT.

A single count supports this clone. The chain has TRBV18 and TRBJ1-1, with 12 bases aligning to TRBD1. The length of the CDR3 is 18 residues. CDR1 is KGHSH, CDR2 LQKENI, per germline. Trimming at V came to 4 bases and at J to 0 bases, leaving 9 bases not matched to a gene. The chain's CDR3 is CASSQLPGQGAVNTEAFF. CDR3 sequence (DNA): TGTGCCAGCTCACAGCTTCCGGGACAGGGGGCCGTGAACACTGAAGCTTTCTTT.